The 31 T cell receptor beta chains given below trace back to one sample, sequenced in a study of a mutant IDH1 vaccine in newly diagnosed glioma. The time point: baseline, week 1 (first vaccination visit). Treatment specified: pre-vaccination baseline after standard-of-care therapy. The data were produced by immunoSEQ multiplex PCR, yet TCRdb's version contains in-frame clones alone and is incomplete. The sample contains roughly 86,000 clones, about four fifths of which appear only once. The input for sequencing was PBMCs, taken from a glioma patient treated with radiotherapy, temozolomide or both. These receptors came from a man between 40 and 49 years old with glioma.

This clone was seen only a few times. In nucleotides, the CDR3 is TGTGCCAGCAGTCCTAGCGGGGAATACAATGAGCAGTTCTTC. Its translation is CASSPSGEYNEQFF. The rearrangement links TRBV6-4 to TRBJ2-1; TRBD2 agrees at 9 bases. The CDR3 covers 14 residues. With 5 bases clipped from V and 4 bases from J, the junction kept 3 bases outside the gene matches. CDR1 is MRHNA, CDR2 SNTAGT, per germline.

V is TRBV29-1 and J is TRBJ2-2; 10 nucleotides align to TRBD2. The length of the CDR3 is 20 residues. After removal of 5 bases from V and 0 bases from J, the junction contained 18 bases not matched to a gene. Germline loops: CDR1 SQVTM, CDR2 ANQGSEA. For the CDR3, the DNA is TGCAGCGTTACCGAAGCTAGGGGGCGGCTAGCGGGAGCGAACACCGGGGAGCTGTTTTTT. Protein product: CSVTEARGRLAGANTGELFF.

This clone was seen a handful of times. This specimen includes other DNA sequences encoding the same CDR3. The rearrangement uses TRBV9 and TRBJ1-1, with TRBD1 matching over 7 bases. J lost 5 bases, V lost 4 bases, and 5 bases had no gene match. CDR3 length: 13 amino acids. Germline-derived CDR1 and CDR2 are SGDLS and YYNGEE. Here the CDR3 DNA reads TGTGCCAGCAGCCGACAGGGAGGTACTGAAGCTTTCTTT. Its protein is CASSRQGGTEAFF.

The CDR3 loop reads CASSLDQGITEAFF. CDR3 nucleotide sequence: TGTGCCAGCAGCTTAGACCAAGGGATAACTGAAGCTTTCTTT. This chain links TRBV7-2 with TRBJ1-1, with unresolved D. Trimming pared 1 base from V and 5 bases from J, leaving 11 bases between. The CDR3 has 14 residues. Germline CDR1 SGHTA, CDR2 FQGNSA.

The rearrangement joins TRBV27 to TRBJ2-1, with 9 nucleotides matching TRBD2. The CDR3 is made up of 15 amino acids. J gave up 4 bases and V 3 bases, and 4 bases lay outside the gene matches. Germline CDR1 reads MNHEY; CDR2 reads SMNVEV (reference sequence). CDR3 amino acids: CASSLGLAGYNEQFF. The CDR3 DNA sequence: TGTGCCAGCAGTTTGGGGCTAGCGGGATACAATGAGCAGTTCTTC.

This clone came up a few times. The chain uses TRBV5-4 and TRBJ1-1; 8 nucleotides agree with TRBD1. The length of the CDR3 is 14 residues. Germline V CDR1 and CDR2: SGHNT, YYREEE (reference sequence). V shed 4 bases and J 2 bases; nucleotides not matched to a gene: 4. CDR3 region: CASSQGQDNTEAFF. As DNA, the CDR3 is TGTGCCAGCAGCCAGGGACAGGATAACACTGAAGCTTTCTTT.

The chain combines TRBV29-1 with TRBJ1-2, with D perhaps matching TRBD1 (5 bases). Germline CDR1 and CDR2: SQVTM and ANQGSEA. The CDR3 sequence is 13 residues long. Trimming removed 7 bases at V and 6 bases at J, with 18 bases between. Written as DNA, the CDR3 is TGCAGCGGGATCCTGGGACGCGGGAATGGCTACACCTTC. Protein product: CSGILGRGNGYTF.

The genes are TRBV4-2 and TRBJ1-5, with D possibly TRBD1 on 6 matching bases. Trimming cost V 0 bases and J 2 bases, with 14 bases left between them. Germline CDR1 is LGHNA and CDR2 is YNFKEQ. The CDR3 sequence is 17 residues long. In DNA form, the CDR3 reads TGTGCCAGCAGCCAAGATATCGGGACATTCGGCAATCAGCCCCAGCATTTT. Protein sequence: CASSQDIGTFGNQPQHF.

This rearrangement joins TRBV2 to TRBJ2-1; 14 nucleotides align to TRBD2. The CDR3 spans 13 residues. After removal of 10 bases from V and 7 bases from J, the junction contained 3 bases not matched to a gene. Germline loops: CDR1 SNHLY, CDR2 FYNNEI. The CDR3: CATGTSGSNEQFF. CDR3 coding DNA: TGTGCCACCGGGACTAGCGGGAGTAATGAGCAGTTCTTC.

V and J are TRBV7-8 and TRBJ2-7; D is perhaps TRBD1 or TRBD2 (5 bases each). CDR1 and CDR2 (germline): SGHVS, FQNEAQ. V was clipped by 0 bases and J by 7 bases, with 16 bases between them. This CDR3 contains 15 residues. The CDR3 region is CASSLAGRGTDEQYF. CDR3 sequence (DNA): TGTGCCAGCAGCTTAGCGGGCCGAGGGACGGATGAGCAGTACTTC.

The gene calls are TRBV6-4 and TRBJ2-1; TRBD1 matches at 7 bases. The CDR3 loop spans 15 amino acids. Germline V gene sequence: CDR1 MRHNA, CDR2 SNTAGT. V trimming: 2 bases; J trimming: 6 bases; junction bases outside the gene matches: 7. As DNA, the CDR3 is TGTGCCAGCAGTGACCAACAGGGGAGCGGCAATGAGCAGTTCTTC. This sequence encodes CASSDQQGSGNEQFF.

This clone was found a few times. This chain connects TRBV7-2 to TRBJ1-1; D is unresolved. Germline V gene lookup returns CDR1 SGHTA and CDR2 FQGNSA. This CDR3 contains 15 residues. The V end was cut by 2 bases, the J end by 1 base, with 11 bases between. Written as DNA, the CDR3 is TGTGCCAGCAGCTTATTATTACGTTCGAACACTGAAGCTTTCTTT. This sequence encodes CASSLLLRSNTEAFF. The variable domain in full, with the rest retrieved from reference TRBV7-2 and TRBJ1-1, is GAGVSQSPSNKVTEKGKDVELRCDPISGHTALYWYRQSLGQGLEFLIYFQGNSAPDKSGLPSDRFSAERTGGSVSTLTIQRTQQEDSAVYLCASSLLLRSNTEAFFGQGTRLTVV.

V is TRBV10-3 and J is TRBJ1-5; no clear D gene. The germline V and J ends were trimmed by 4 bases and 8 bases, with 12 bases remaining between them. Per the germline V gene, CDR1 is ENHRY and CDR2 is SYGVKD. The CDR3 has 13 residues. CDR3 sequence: CAISGTAKEPQHF. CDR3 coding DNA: TGTGCCATCAGTGGTACAGCGAAGGAGCCCCAGCATTTT.

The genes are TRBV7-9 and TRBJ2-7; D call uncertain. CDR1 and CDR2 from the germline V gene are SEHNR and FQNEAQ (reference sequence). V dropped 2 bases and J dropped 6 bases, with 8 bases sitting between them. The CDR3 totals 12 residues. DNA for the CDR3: TGTGCCAGCAGCTTAACGGGTTTCGAGCAGTACTTC. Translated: CASSLTGFEQYF.

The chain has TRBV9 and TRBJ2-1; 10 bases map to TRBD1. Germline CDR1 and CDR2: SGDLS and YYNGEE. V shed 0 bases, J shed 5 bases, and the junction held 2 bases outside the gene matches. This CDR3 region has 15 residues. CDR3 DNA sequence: TGTGCCAGCAGCGTAGATGGGACAGGGGACAATGAGCAGTTCTTC. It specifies CASSVDGTGDNEQFF.

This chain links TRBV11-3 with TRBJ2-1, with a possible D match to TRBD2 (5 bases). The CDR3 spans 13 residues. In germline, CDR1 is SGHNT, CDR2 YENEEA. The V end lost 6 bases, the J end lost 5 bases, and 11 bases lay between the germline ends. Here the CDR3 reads CASSTGKNNEQFF. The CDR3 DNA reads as TGTGCCAGCAGTACGGGGAAAAACAATGAGCAGTTCTTC. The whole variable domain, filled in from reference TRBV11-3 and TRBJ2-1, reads EAGVVQSPRYKIIEKKQPVAFWCNPISGHNTLYWYLQNLGQGPELLIRYENEEAVDDSQLPKDRFSAERLKGVDSTLKIQPAELGDSAVYLCASSTGKNNEQFFGPGTRLTVL.

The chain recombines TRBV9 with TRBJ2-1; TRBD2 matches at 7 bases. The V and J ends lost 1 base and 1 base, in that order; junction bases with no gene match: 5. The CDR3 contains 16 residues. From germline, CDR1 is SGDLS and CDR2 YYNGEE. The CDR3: CASSVLGGSSYNEQFF. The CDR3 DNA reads TGTGCCAGCAGCGTACTGGGCGGGAGTTCCTACAATGAGCAGTTCTTC.

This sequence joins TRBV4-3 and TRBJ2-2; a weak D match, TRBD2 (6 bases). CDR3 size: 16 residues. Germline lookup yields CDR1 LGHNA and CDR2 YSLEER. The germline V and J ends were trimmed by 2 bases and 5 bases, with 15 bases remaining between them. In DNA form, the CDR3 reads TGCGCCAGCAGCCAATTCCTAGCGCGGGGTACCGGGGAGCTGTTTTTT. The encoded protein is CASSQFLARGTGELFF.

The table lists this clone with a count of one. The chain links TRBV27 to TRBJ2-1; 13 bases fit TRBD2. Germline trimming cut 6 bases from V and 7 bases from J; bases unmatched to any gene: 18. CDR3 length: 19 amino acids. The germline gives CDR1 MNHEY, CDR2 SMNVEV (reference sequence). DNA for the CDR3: TGTGCCAGCAGCCGACGGGGGGCCGGGACTAGCGGGGCCGCGAATGAGCAGTTCTTC. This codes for CASSRRGAGTSGAANEQFF.

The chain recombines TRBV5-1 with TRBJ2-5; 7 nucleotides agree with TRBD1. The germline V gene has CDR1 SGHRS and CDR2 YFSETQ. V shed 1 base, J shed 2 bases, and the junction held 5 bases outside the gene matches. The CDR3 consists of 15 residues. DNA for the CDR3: TGCGCCAGCAGCTTGTCGGACAGGCGACAAGAGACCCAGTACTTC. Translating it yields CASSLSDRRQETQYF.

This chain's CDR3 is CASRLGLAGYNEQFF. The CDR3 DNA reads as TGTGCCAGCAGGCTGGGACTAGCGGGGTACAATGAGCAGTTCTTC. The chain combines TRBV6-5 with TRBJ2-1; the match to TRBD2 covers 13 bases. The CDR3 runs 15 residues. Losses at the gene ends were 6 bases for V and 4 bases for J; bases not matched to a gene: 3. The germline gives CDR1 MNHEY, CDR2 SVGAGI.

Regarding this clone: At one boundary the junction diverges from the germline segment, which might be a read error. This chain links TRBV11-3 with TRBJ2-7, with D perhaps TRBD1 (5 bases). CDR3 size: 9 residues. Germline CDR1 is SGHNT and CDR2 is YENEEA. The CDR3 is CASSLDRDF. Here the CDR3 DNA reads TGTGCCAGCAGCTTAGACAGGGACTTC.

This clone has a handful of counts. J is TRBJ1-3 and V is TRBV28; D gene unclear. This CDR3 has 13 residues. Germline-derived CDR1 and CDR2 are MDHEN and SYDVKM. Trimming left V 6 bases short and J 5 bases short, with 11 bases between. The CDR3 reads CASSKPGRNTIYF. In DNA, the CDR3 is TGTGCCAGCAGCAAACCCGGACGAAACACCATATATTTT. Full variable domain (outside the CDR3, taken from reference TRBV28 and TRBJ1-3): DVKVTQSSRYLVKRTGEKVFLECVQDMDHENMFWYRQDPGLGLRLIYFSYDVKMKEKGDIPEGYSVSREKKERFSLILESASTNQTSMYLCASSKPGRNTIYFGEGSWLTVV.

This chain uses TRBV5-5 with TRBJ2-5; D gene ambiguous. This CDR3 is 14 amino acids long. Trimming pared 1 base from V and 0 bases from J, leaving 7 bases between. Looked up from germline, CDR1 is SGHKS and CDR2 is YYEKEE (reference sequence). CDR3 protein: CASSLSTHQETQYF. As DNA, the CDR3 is TGTGCCAGCAGCTTGAGTACACACCAAGAGACCCAGTACTTC. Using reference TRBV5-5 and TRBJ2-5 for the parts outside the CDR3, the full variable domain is DAGVTQSPTHLIKTRGQQVTLRCSPISGHKSVSWYQQVLGQGPQFIFQYYEKEERGRGNFPDRFSARQFPNYSSELNVNALLLGDSALYLCASSLSTHQETQYFGPGTRLLVL.

In nucleotides, the CDR3 is TGCGCCAGCAGCGCGGCACTAGCGGGAGTACTTGGTGGGGCCAACGTCCTGACTTTC. Protein product: CASSAALAGVLGGANVLTF. This chain joins TRBV10-1 and TRBJ2-6; 11 bases are a match to TRBD2. The germline gives CDR1 WNHNN, CDR2 SYGVQD (reference sequence). V gave up 6 bases and J gave up 3 bases; unmatched junction bases: 13. The CDR3 is 19 residues long.

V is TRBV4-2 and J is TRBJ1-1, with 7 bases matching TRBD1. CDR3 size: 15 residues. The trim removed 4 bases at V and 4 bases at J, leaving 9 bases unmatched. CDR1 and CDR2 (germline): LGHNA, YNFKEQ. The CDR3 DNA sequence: TGTGCCAGCAGCCCCAGGGGGGGAGTGCGCACTGAAGCTTTCTTT. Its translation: CASSPRGGVRTEAFF.

The CDR3 loop is CSPAPRLAGGCPSSYEQYF. DNA for the CDR3: TGCAGCCCCGCCCCTAGACTAGCGGGAGGGTGCCCCTCGTCCTACGAGCAGTACTTC. J is TRBJ2-7 and V is TRBV29-1; 14 nucleotides line up with TRBD2. Germline values: CDR1 SQVTM, CDR2 ANQGSEA. Trimming cost V 8 bases and J 1 base; bases outside gene matches: 19. The CDR3 consists of 19 residues.

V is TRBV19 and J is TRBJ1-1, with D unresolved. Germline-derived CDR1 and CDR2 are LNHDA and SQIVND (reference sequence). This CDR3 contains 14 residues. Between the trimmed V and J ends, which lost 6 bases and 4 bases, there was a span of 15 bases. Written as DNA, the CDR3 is TGTGCCAGTAGCCTGCGGAACCCTGGCACTGAAGCTTTCTTT. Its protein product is CASSLRNPGTEAFF.

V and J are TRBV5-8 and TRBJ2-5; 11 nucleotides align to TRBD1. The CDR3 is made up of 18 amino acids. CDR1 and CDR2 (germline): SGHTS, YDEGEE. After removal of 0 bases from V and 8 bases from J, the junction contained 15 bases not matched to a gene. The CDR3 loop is CASSLGPTGQGAGKTQYF. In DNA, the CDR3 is TGTGCCAGCAGCTTGGGACCTACCGGACAGGGGGCGGGAAAAACCCAGTACTTC.

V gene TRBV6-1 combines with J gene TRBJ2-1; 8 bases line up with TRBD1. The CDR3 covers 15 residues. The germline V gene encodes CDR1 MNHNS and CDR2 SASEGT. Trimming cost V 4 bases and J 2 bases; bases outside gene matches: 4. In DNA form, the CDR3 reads TGTGCCAGCAGTGCTCAACAGGGGGCCTACAATGAGCAGTTCTTC. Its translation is CASSAQQGAYNEQFF.

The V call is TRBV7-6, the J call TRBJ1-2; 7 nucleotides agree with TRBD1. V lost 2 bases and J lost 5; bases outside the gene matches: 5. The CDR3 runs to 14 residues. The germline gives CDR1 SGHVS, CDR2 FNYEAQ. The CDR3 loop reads CASSLRQGEYGYTF. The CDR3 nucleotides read TGTGCCAGCAGCTTACGGCAGGGGGAGTATGGCTACACCTTC.